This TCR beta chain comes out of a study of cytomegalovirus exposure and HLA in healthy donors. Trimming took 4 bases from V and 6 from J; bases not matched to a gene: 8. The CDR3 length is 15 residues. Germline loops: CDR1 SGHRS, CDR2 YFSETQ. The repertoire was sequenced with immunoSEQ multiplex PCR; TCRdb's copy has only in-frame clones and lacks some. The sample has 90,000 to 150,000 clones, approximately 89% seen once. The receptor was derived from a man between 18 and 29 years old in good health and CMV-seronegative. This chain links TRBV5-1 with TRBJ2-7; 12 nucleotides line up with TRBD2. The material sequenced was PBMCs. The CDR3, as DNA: TGCGCCAGCAGCGAAAGACTAGCGGGAGATTCCGAGCAGTACTTC. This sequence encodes CASSERLAGDSEQYF. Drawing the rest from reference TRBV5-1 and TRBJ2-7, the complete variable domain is KAGVTQTPRYLIKTRGQQVTLSCSPISGHRSVSWYQQTPGQGLQFLFEYFSETQRNKGNFPGRFSGRQFSNSRSEMNVSTLELGDSALYLCASSERLAGDSEQYFGPGTRLTVT.